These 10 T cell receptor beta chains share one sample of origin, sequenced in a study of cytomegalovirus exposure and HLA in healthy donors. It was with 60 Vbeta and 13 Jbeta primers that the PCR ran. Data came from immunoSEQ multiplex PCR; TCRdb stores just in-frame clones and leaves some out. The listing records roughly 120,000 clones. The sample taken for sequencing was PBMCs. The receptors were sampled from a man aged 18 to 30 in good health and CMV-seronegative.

CDR3 nucleotides: TGTGCCAGCACCGACAAACTAGCGGGGATCTACACAGATACGCAGTATTTT. Protein: CASTDKLAGIYTDTQYF. The chain combines TRBV27 with TRBJ2-3; 10 bases align to TRBD2. The germline V gene has CDR1 MNHEY and CDR2 SMNVEV (reference sequence). This CDR3 is 17 amino acids long. The V and J ends lost 7 bases and 2 bases, in that order; junction bases with no gene match: 12.

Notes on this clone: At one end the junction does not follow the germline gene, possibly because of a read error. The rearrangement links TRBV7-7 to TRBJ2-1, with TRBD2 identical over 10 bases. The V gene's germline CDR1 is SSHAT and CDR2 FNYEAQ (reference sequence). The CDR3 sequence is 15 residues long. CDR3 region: CASSSGLAVYNEQFF. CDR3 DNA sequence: TGTGCTAGCAGCTCCGGACTAGCGGTATACAATGAGCAGTTCTTC.

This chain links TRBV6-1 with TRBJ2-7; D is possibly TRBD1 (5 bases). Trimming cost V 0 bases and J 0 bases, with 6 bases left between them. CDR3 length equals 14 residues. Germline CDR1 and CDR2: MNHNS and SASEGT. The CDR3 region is CASSEAGHSYEQYF. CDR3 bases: TGTGCCAGCAGTGAAGCGGGGCACTCCTACGAGCAGTACTTC.

CDR3 loop: CASSALGQGRGGYTF. CDR3 nucleotides: TGTGCCAGCAGTGCATTGGGACAGGGTAGGGGTGGCTACACCTTC. The chain couples TRBV6-1 to TRBJ1-2; 9 bases agree with TRBD1. This CDR3 has 15 residues. Germline assignment: CDR1 MNHNS and CDR2 SASEGT. V trimming: 4 bases; J trimming: 7 bases; junction bases outside the gene matches: 10.

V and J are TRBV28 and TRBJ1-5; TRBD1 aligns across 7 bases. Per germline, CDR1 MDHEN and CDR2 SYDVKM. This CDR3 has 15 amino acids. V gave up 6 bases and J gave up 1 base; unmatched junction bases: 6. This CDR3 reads CASSPGGSSNQPQHF. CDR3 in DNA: TGTGCCAGCAGCCCAGGGGGTTCGAGCAATCAGCCCCAGCATTTT.

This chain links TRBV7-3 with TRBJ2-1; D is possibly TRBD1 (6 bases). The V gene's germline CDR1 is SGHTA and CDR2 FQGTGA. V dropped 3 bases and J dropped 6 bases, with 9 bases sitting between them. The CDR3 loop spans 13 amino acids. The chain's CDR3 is CASSLNRVNEQFF. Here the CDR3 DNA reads TGTGCCAGCAGCTTGAACAGGGTCAATGAGCAGTTCTTC.

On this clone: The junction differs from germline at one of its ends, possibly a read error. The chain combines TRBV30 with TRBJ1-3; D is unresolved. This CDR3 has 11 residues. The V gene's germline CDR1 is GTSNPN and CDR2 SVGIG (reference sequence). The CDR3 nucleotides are TGTGCCTGGAGTGCCCGGACTCCCCGCCTTTTT. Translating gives CAWSARTPRLF.

Written as DNA, the CDR3 is TGTGCCAGCAGTTCGTCCTATGGCTACACCTTC. It codes for CASSSSYGYTF. This rearrangement joins TRBV28 to TRBJ1-2; the D is unclear. The CDR3 totals 11 residues. The V and J ends lost 4 bases and 4 bases respectively, with 4 bases between them. Looked up from germline, CDR1 is MDHEN and CDR2 is SYDVKM.

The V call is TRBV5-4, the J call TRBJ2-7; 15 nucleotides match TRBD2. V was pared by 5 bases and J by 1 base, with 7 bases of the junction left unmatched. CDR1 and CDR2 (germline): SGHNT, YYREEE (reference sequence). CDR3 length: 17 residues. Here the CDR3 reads CASRAGLAGGMSYEQYF. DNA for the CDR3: TGTGCCAGCAGAGCGGGACTAGCGGGAGGTATGTCCTACGAGCAGTACTTC.

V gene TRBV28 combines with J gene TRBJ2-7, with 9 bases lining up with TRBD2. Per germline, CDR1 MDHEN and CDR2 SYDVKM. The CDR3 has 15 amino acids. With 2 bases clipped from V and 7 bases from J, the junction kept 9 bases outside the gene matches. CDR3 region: CASSLLLTTSGEQYF. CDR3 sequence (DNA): TGTGCCAGCAGTTTACTTCTAACGACTAGCGGTGAGCAGTACTTC.